The 10 T cell receptor beta chains given below trace back to one sample, sequenced in a study of graft-versus-host responses after intestinal transplantation (dated by TCRdb to the early 2020s). Library prep was done by the immunoSEQ multiplex PCR assay. TCRdb provides this immuneACCESS table in a form limited to in-frame rearrangements. Some clones are lacking; in checked studies, under half of them reflect an unresolved V gene, and why the rest are absent is not known. This sample comprises more than 40,000 clones, 95% of them detected only once. The ten largest account for approximately 0.2% of the sample. Their recognized antigens are unknown. The time point tag for this specimen amounts to: cells obtained before transplantation from donor or recipient. The sample in question was unstimulated CD8+ T cells sorted from spleen or lymph node cells, obtained before transplant. These receptors were collected from a human donor who was the organ donor for an intestinal transplant.

The chain is built from TRBV19 and TRBJ1-5, with D perhaps TRBD1 (6 bases). CDR1 and CDR2 (germline): LNHDA, SQIVND (reference sequence). The CDR3 runs to 19 residues. Trimming left V 5 bases short and J 4 bases short, with 27 bases between. Here the CDR3 DNA reads TGTGCCAGTAGTCGCTCTAGCCCGGGTTCCGGGACAAAAAATCAGCCCCAGCATTTT. The encoded protein is CASSRSSPGSGTKNQPQHF. Full variable domain (remainder filled in from reference TRBV19 and TRBJ1-5): DGGITQSPKYLFRKEGQNVTLSCEQNLNHDAMYWYRQDPGQGLRLIYYSQIVNDFQKGDIAEGYSVSREKKESFPLTVTSAQKNPTAFYLCASSRSSPGSGTKNQPQHFGDGTRLSIL.

The V gene is TRBV4-1, the J gene TRBJ2-7, with D perhaps matching TRBD1 (5 bases). Looked up from germline, CDR1 is MGHRA and CDR2 is YSYEKL. The CDR3 is made up of 13 amino acids. V shed 3 bases and J shed 3 bases, with 9 bases lying between them. The CDR3 spells CASSHGQGYEQYF. CDR3 in DNA: TGCGCCAGCAGCCATGGTCAGGGCTACGAGCAGTACTTC.

V gene TRBV7-9 combines with J gene TRBJ1-2; D ambiguous. CDR1 is SEHNR, CDR2 FQNEAQ, per germline (reference sequence). The CDR3 covers 17 residues. V shed 1 base and J shed 0 bases, with 15 bases lying between them. CDR3 coding DNA: TGTGCCAGCAGCTTAGTTGGGTACACAAAAGCTAACTATGGCTACACCTTC. Its protein is CASSLVGYTKANYGYTF. Combining the CDR3 with reference TRBV7-9 and TRBJ1-2 gives the whole variable domain DTGVSQNPRHKITKRGQNVTFRCDPISEHNRLYWYRQTLGQGPEFLTYFQNEAQLEKSRLLSDRFSAERPKGSFSTLEIQRTEQGDSAMYLCASSLVGYTKANYGYTFGSGTRLTVV.

This clone was seen more than once but under ten times. This chain joins TRBV2 and TRBJ2-7, with TRBD2 as a possible D gene (6 bases). Per germline, CDR1 SNHLY and CDR2 FYNNEI. With 9 bases removed from V and 6 bases from J, the gap between germline ends came to 15 bases. The CDR3 covers 12 residues. The CDR3 DNA follows: TGTGCCAGAACTAATCCCGGGGGCGAGCAGTACTTC. Encoded protein: CARTNPGGEQYF.

The genes are TRBV7-3 and TRBJ2-3; 8 bases align to TRBD2. The CDR3 is 14 residues long. The J segment lost 5 bases and the V segment lost 2 bases, leaving 3 bases of the junction unmatched. The germline V gene has CDR1 SGHTA and CDR2 FQGTGA. The CDR3 bases are TGTGCCAGCAGCTTAGCGGGGGGTGGAGATACGCAGTATTTT. Translation gives CASSLAGGGDTQYF. Full variable domain (outside the CDR3, taken from reference TRBV7-3 and TRBJ2-3): GAGVSQTPSNKVTEKGKYVELRCDPISGHTALYWYRQSLGQGPEFLIYFQGTGAADDSGLPNDRFFAVRPEGSVSTLKIQRTERGDSAVYLCASSLAGGGDTQYFGPGTRLTVL.

The CDR3 sequence: CASLDRLSYGYTF. In DNA, the CDR3 is TGTGCCAGCCTGGACAGGCTTTCCTATGGCTACACCTTC. The genes are TRBV6-1 and TRBJ1-2, with TRBD1 identical over 7 bases. The junction had 7 bases not matched to a gene; V was cut back by 8 bases and J by 4 bases. The CDR3 totals 13 residues. The germline V gene has CDR1 MNHNS and CDR2 SASEGT.

This clone was seen just once. V gene TRBV25-1 combines with J gene TRBJ2-2; no reliable D call. The germline V and J ends were trimmed by 3 bases and 2 bases, with 1 base remaining between them. Germline V gene data show CDR1 as MGHDK and CDR2 as SYGVNS. The CDR3 sequence is 12 residues long. CDR3 nucleotide sequence: TGTGCCAGCAGTGACAACACCGGGGAGCTGTTTTTT. Translating gives CASSDNTGELFF.

The chain recombines TRBV6-1 with TRBJ2-3; D uncertain. The germline V gene encodes CDR1 MNHNS and CDR2 SASEGT. V was trimmed by 4 bases and J by 3 bases, leaving 8 bases between them. This CDR3 has 13 amino acids. CDR3 residues: CASSGSRTDTQYF. The CDR3 DNA is TGTGCCAGCAGTGGGAGTCGGACAGATACGCAGTATTTT.

The chain carries TRBV7-3 and TRBJ2-1; D possibly corresponds to TRBD2 (5 bases). V was trimmed by 0 bases and J by 3 bases, leaving 18 bases between them. The germline V gene encodes CDR1 SGHTA and CDR2 FQGTGA. There are 18 residues in the CDR3. The CDR3 nucleotides are TGTGCCAGCAGCTTAACGGGCGGGTTACCCTCCCTCTACAATGAGCAGTTCTTC. It is translated as CASSLTGGLPSLYNEQFF.

The rearrangement links TRBV11-3 to TRBJ1-1, with D perhaps matching TRBD1 (5 bases). Germline CDR1 SGHNT, CDR2 YENEEA. The germline V and J ends were trimmed by 5 bases and 2 bases, with 9 bases remaining between them. CDR3 length: 13 amino acids. This CDR3 is CASSLGTNTEAFF. The CDR3 DNA reads as TGTGCCAGCAGCCTTGGGACCAACACTGAAGCTTTCTTT.